The 11 T cell receptor beta chains below all came from one sample that was sequenced in a study of cytomegalovirus exposure and HLA in healthy donors. The primer mix had 60 Vbeta and 13 Jbeta primers. TCRdb's table, derived via immunoSEQ multiplex PCR, lists solely in-frame clones and lacks some. The sample lists around 180,000 clones, over 75% occurring once. Sequenced: PBMCs. The receptor source for this set is a man between 18 and 35 years old in good health and CMV-seronegative.

The chain links TRBV28 to TRBJ2-6, with D possibly TRBD2 on 6 matching bases. The CDR3 has 17 residues. V was cut by 8 bases and J by 1 base, with 18 bases left in between. Per the germline V gene, CDR1 is MDHEN and CDR2 is SYDVKM. This CDR3 is CASSSATSFSGANVLTF. The CDR3 nucleotides read TGTGCCAGCTCCTCCGCGACTAGTTTTTCTGGGGCCAACGTCCTGACTTTC. Supplemented by reference TRBV28 and TRBJ2-6, the full variable domain reads DVKVTQSSRYLVKRTGEKVFLECVQDMDHENMFWYRQDPGLGLRLIYFSYDVKMKEKGDIPEGYSVSREKKERFSLILESASTNQTSMYLCASSSATSFSGANVLTFGAGSRLTVL.

The J gene is TRBJ2-2, the V gene TRBV4-3, with D unresolved. Germline CDR1 reads LGHNA; CDR2 reads YSLEER. This CDR3 has 15 residues. V was shortened by 2 bases and J by 8 bases, with 15 bases between the two germline ends. CDR3 protein: CASSQHSGPRGELFF. Here the CDR3 DNA reads TGCGCCAGCAGCCAACATTCAGGTCCAAGGGGGGAGCTGTTTTTT.

As for this clone: This same CDR3 is encoded by further DNA sequences in the sample. The chain recombines TRBV28 with TRBJ2-7; D is possibly TRBD2 (6 bases). V shed 4 bases and J shed 4 bases, with 20 bases lying between them. The CDR3 extends over 16 amino acids. CDR1 is MDHEN and CDR2 is SYDVKM in the germline V gene. The CDR3 sequence is CASSSLLAAGPYEQYF. CDR3 in DNA: TGTGCCAGCAGTTCCTTACTAGCTGCGGGTCCTTACGAGCAGTACTTC.

This chain connects TRBV10-3 to TRBJ2-1; 8 nucleotides agree with TRBD2. The ends lost 3 bases at V and 6 bases at J; junction bases unmatched: 4. Germline CDR1 reads ENHRY; CDR2 reads SYGVKD. CDR3 length: 14 amino acids. CDR3 DNA sequence: TGTGCCATCAGTGAACAGGCGGGAGGCAATGAGCAGTTCTTC. Residues: CAISEQAGGNEQFF.

The chain couples TRBV7-8 to TRBJ2-3, with 9 bases fitting TRBD1. The CDR3 sequence is 14 residues long. The germline V gene has CDR1 SGHVS and CDR2 FQNEAQ. Trimming took 7 bases from V and 4 from J; bases not matched to a gene: 6. CDR3 sequence: CASTPGTGSDTQYF. CDR3 coding DNA: TGTGCCAGCACTCCCGGGACAGGGTCAGATACGCAGTATTTT.

The rearrangement joins TRBV5-4 to TRBJ2-6; D is perhaps TRBD2 (5 bases). Germline V gene lookup returns CDR1 SGHNT and CDR2 YYREEE (reference sequence). Trimming removed 4 bases from V and 0 bases from J, with 14 bases in between. The CDR3 is made up of 17 amino acids. The CDR3 DNA follows: TGTGCCAGCAGCCGACTGCCTGGACTCTCTGGGGCCAACGTCCTGACTTTC. It is translated as CASSRLPGLSGANVLTF.

V and J are TRBV2 and TRBJ1-2; no reliable D call. The CDR3 length is 12 residues. V lost 8 bases to trimming and J lost 2 bases, with 9 bases between them. In germline, CDR1 is SNHLY, CDR2 FYNNEI. This CDR3 is CASSTQNYGYTF. CDR3 nucleotides: TGTGCCAGCTCAACACAAAACTATGGCTACACCTTC.

The chain couples TRBV28 to TRBJ2-5, with a tentative D call TRBD2 (7 bases). The CDR3 runs to 13 residues. Trimming pared 3 bases from V and 7 bases from J, leaving 12 bases between. Germline-derived CDR1 and CDR2 are MDHEN and SYDVKM. DNA of the CDR3: TGTGCCAGCAGTTTGGGGGGGCGAGGGACCCAGTACTTC. As protein: CASSLGGRGTQYF.

CDR3 in amino acids: CASSSIDRGLYGYTF. The DNA for the CDR3 is TGTGCCAGCAGCTCGATAGACAGGGGGCTCTATGGCTACACCTTC. The chain joins TRBV7-8 to TRBJ1-2; TRBD1 aligns across 10 bases. Germline CDR1 and CDR2: SGHVS and FQNEAQ. The CDR3 sequence is 15 residues long. Trimming removed 4 bases from V and 4 bases from J; junction bases left unmatched: 6.

This clone was observed a few times. The chain couples TRBV7-8 to TRBJ2-5; perhaps TRBD1 as D (5 bases). CDR3 length: 16 amino acids. CDR1 is SGHVS and CDR2 is FQNEAQ in the germline V gene. V was clipped by 5 bases and J by 0 bases, with 16 bases between them. CDR3 DNA: TGTGCCAGCAGCCCCCGGACAACTGAGGACCAAGAGACCCAGTACTTC. Amino acids: CASSPRTTEDQETQYF.

The chain has TRBV21-1 and TRBJ1-1; TRBD1, the table's D call, was not compared with the DNA. TRBV21-1 is described as a pseudogene. This CDR3 is built from 14 residues. CDR3 loop: CASTPGTENTEAFF. Here the CDR3 DNA reads TGTGCCAGCACCCCCGGGACAGAGAACACTGAAGCTTTCTTT.